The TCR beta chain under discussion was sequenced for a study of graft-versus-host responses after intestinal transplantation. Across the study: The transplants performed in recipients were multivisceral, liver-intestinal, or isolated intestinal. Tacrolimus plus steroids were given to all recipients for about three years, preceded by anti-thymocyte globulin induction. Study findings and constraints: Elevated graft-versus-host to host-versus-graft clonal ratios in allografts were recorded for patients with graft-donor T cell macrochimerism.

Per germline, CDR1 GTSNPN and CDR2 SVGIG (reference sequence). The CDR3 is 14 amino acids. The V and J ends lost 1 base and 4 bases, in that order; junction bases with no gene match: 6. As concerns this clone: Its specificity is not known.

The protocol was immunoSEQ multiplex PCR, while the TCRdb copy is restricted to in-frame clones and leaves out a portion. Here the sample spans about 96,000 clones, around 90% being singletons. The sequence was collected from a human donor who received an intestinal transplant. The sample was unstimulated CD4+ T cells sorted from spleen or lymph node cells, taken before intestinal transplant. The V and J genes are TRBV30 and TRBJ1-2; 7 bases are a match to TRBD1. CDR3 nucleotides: TGTGCCTGGAGTGCCATTGACAGGGTCTATGGCTACACCTTC. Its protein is CAWSAIDRVYGYTF.